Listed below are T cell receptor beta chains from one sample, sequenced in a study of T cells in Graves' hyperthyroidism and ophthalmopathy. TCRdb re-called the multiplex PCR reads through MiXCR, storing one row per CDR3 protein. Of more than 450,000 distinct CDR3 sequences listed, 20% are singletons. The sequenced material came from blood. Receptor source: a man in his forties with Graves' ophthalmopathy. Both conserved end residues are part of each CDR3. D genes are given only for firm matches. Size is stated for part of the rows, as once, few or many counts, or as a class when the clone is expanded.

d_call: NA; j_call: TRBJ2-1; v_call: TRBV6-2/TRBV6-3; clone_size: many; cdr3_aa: CASSPLVISYNEQFF; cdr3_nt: TGTGCCAGCAGCCCCCTAGTGATCTCCTACAATGAGCAGTTCTTC
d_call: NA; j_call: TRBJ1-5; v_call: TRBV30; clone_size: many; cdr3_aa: CASTESGGNQPQHF; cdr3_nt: TGTGCCTCGACCGAATCAGGGGGCAATCAGCCCCAGCATTTT
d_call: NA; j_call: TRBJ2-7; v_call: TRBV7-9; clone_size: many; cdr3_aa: CASSRAGSHEQYF; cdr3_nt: TGTGCCAGCAGCCGCGCCGGGTCCCACGAGCAGTACTTC
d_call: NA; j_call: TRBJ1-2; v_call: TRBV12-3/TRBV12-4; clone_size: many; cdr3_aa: CASSSGRIYGYTF; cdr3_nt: TGTGCCAGCAGTTCGGGCCGGATCTATGGCTACACCTTC
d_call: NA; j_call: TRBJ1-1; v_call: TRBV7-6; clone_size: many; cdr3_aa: CASSLESVNTEAFF; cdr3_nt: TGTGCCAGCAGCTTAGAGTCGGTGAACACTGAAGCTTTCTTT
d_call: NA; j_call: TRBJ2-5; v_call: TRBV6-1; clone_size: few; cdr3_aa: CASSVQPGETQYF; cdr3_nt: TGTGCCAGCAGTGTTCAACCCGGGGAGACCCAGTACTTC
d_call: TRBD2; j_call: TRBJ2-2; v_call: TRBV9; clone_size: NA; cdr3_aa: CASSLYGLAAAGELFF; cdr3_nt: TGTGCCAGCAGCCTCTACGGACTAGCGGCAGCCGGGGAGCTGTTTTTT
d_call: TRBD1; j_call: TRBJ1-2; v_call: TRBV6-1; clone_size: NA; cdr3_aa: CASSPLGDSPTNYGYTF; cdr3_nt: TGTGCCAGCAGTCCCCTTGGGGACAGCCCTACTAACTATGGCTACACCTTC
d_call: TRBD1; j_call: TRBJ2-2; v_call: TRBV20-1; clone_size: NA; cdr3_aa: CSARRTGPTGELFF; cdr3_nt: TGCAGTGCTAGACGGACAGGACCCACCGGGGAGCTGTTTTTT
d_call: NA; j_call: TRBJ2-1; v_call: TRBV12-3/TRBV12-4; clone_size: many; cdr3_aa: CASSLGPLNNEQFF; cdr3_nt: TGTGCCAGCAGTCTTGGGCCCCTCAACAATGAGCAGTTCTTC
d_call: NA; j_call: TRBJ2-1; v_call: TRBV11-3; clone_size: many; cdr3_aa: CASSLIEGREQFF; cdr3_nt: TGTGCCAGCAGCTTAATCGAAGGACGCGAGCAGTTCTTC
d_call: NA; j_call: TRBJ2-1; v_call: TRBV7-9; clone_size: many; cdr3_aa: CASSSRTGNYNEQFF; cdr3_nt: TGTGCCAGCAGCTCCCGGACTGGAAACTACAATGAGCAGTTCTTC
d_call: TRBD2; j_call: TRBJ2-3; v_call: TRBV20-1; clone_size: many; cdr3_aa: CSASRELAGSTDTQYF; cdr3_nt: TGCAGTGCTAGTCGGGAGCTAGCGGGAAGCACAGATACGCAGTATTTT
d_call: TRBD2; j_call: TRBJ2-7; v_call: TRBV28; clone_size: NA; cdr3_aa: CASSSGGASGSKGQYF; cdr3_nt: TGTGCCAGCAGTTCTGGGGGGGCTAGCGGGAGTAAGGGGCAGTACTTC
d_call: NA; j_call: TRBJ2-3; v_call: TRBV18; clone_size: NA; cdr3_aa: CASSPPISSLAWLSTDTQYF; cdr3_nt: TGTGCCAGCTCACCACCGATATCCTCCCTGGCTTGGCTTAGCACAGATACGCAGTATTTT
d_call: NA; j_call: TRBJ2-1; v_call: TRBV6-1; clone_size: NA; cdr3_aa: CASSEVPYGGGYNEQFF; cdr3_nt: TGTGCCAGCAGTGAAGTACCTTACGGAGGCGGCTACAATGAGCAGTTCTTC
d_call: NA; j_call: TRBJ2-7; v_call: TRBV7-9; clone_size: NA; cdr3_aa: CASSLGRDSFYEQYF; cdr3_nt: TGTGCCAGCAGCTTAGGGCGGGACTCATTCTACGAGCAGTACTTC
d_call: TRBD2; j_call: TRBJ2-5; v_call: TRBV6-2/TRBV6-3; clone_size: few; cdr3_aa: CASQKTSGGPYQETQYF; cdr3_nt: TGTGCCAGCCAAAAGACTAGCGGGGGACCTTACCAAGAGACCCAGTACTTC
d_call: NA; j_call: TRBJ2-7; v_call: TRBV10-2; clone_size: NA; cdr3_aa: CASIDDPRIHEQYF; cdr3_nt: TGCGCCAGCATTGACGACCCTAGGATCCACGAGCAGTACTTC
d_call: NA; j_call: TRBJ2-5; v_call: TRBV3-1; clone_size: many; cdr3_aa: CASSLTTPGLGQETQYF; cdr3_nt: TGTGCCAGCAGCCTTACCACCCCGGGACTGGGCCAAGAGACCCAGTACTTC
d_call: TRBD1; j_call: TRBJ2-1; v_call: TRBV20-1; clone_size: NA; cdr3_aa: CSARGQGANEQFF; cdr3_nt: TGCAGTGCTAGAGGACAGGGGGCCAATGAGCAGTTCTTC
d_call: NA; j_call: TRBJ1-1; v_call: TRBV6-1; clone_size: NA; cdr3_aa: CASRVGEVGEAFF; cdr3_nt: TGTGCCAGCAGGGTGGGGGAGGTCGGTGAAGCTTTCTTT
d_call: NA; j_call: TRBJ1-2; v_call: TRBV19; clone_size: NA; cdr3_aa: CASSMIGTQTLGYGYTF; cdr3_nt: TGTGCCAGTAGTATGATTGGGACGCAAACGCTGGGCTATGGCTACACCTTC
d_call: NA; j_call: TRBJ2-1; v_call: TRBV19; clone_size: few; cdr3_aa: CASSTTPTGFNEQFF; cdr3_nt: TGTGCCAGTAGTACGACCCCTACAGGGTTCAATGAGCAGTTCTTC
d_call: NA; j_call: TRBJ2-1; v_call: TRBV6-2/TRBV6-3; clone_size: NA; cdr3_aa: CASSYSLTNEQFF; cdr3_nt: TGTGCCAGCAGTTACTCCCTAACTAATGAGCAGTTCTTC
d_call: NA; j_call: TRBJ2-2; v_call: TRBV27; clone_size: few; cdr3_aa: CASGSPAPNTGELFF; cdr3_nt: TGTGCCAGCGGGAGCCCGGCACCGAACACCGGGGAGCTGTTTTTT
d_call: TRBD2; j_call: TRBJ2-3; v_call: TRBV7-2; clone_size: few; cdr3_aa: CASRVLSGGSDTQYF; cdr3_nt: TGTGCCAGCAGAGTCTTAAGCGGGGGATCAGATACGCAGTATTTT
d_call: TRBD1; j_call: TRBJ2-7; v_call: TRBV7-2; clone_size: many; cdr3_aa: CASSERQGSYEQYF; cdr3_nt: TGTGCCAGCAGCGAAAGACAGGGTTCCTACGAGCAGTACTTC
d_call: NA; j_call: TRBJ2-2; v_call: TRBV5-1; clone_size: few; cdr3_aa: CASSSTGPASGELFF; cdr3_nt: TGCGCCAGCAGCTCTACCGGGCCTGCGTCCGGGGAGCTGTTTTTT
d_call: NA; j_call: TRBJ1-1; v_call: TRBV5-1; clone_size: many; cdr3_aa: CASSLRGQRDTEAFF; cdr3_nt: TGCGCCAGCAGCTTGCGGGGACAACGGGACACTGAAGCTTTCTTT
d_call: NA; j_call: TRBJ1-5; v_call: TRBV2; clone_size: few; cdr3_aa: CASSDRAGAFQPQHF; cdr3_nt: TGTGCCAGCAGTGATCGGGCAGGGGCTTTTCAGCCCCAGCATTTT
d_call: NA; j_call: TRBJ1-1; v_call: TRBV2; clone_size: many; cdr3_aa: CASIGHGHDEAFF; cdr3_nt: TGTGCCAGCATAGGACACGGGCACGATGAAGCTTTCTTT
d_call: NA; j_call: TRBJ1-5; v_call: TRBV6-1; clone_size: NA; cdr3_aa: CASNQDSNQPQHF; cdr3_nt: TGTGCCAGCAACCAAGACTCAAATCAGCCCCAGCATTTT
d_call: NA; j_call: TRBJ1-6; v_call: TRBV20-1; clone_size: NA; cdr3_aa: CSATQGIPSYNSPLHF; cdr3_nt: TGCAGTGCGACACAGGGCATTCCCTCCTATAATTCACCCCTCCACTTT
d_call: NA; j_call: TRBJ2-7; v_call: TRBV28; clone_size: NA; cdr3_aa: CASSLSGGVGEQYF; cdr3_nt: TGTGCCAGCAGTTTATCCGGCGGGGTCGGGGAGCAGTACTTC
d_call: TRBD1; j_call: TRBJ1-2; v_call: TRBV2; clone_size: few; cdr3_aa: CASSEQGQGATGYTF; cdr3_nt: TGTGCCAGCAGCGAACAGGGACAGGGGGCTACGGGCTACACCTTC
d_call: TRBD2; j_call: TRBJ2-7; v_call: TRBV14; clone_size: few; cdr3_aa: CASSLPGAGGWYEQYF; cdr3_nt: TGTGCCAGCAGCCTCCCGGGAGCGGGAGGGTGGTACGAGCAGTACTTC
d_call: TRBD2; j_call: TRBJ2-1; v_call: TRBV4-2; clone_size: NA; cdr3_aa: CASSQDPSGTSSYEQFF; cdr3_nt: TGTGCCAGCAGCCAAGATCCCTCCGGGACTAGCTCCTACGAGCAGTTCTTC
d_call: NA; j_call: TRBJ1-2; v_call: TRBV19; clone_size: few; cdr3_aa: CASTFVGTNYGYTF; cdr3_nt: TGTGCCAGTACCTTCGTGGGGACTAACTATGGCTACACCTTC
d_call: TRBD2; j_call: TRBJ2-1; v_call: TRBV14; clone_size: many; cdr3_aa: CASSPRGGGTYNEQFF; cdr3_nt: TGTGCCAGCAGCCCGCGGGGGGGTGGAACCTACAATGAGCAGTTCTTC
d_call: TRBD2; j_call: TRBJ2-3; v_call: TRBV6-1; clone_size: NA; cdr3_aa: CASSDQTSGRGAQYF; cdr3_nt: TGTGCCAGCAGTGACCAGACTAGCGGGAGGGGGGCGCAGTATTTT
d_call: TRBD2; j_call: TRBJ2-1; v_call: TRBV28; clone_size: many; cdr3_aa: CASSQGAGDGEQFF; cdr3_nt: TGTGCCAGCAGCCAAGGGGCGGGAGACGGTGAGCAGTTCTTC
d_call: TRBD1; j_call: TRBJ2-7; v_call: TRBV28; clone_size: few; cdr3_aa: CASSPHLGTAVHYEQYF; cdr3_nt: TGTGCCAGCAGTCCGCACCTCGGGACAGCTGTTCACTACGAGCAGTACTTC
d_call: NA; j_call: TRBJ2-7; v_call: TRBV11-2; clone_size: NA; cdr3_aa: CASDRSSEQYF; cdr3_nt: TGTGCCAGCGACCGTTCTTCCGAGCAGTACTTC
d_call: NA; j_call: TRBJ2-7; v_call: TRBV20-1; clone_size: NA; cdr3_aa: CSARDLGQQYF; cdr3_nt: TGCAGTGCTAGAGATCTAGGCCAGCAGTACTTC